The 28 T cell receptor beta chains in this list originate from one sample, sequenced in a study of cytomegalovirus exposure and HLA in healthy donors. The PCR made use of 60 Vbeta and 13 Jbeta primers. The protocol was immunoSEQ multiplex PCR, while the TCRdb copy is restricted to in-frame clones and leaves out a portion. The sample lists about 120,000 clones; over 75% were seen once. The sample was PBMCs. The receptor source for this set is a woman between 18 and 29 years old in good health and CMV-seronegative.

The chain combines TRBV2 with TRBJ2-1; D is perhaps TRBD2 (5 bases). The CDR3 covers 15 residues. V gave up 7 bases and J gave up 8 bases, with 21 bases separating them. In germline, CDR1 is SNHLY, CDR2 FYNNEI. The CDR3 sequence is CASNLQASGLYEQFF. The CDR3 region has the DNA TGTGCCAGCAACCTCCAGGCCAGCGGCCTCTATGAGCAGTTCTTC.

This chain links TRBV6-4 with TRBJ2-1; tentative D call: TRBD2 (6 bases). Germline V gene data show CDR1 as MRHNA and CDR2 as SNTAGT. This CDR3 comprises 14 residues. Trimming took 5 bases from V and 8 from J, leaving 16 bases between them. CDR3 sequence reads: CASSSGLEGHEQFF. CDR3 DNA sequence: TGTGCCAGCAGTAGCGGGCTAGAGGGGCATGAGCAGTTCTTC.

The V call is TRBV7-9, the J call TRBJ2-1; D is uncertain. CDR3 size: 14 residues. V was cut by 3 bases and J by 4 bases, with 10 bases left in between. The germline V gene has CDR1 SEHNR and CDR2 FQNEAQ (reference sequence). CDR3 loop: CASSFEADYNEQFF. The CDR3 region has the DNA TGTGCCAGCAGCTTCGAGGCGGATTACAATGAGCAGTTCTTC.

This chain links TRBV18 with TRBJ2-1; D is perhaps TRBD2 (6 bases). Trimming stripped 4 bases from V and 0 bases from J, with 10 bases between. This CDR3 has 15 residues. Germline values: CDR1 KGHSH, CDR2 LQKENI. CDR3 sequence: CASSRDLPSYNEQFF. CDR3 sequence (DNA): TGTGCCAGCTCACGGGACTTGCCCTCCTACAATGAGCAGTTCTTC.

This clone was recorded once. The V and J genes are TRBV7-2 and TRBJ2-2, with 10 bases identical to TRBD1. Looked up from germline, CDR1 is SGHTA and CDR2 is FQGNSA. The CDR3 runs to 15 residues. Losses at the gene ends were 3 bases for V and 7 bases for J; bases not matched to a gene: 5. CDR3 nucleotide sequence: TGTGCCAGCAGCTTGGGACAGGGGTGGGTCGGGGAGCTGTTTTTT. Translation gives CASSLGQGWVGELFF.

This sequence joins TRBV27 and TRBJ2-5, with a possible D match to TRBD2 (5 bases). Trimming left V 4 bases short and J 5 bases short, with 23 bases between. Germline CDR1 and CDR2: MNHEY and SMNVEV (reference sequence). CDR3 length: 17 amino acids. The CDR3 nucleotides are TGTGCCAGCAGTTCTCACCCCGGACGGACTTTAAGGGAGACCCAGTACTTC. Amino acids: CASSSHPGRTLRETQYF.

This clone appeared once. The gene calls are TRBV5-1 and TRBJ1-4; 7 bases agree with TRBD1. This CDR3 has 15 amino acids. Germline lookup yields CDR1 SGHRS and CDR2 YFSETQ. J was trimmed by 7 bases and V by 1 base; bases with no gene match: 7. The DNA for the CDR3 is TGCGCCAGCAGCTTGCGACAGGGAAGAATTGAAAAACTGTTTTTT. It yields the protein CASSLRQGRIEKLFF.

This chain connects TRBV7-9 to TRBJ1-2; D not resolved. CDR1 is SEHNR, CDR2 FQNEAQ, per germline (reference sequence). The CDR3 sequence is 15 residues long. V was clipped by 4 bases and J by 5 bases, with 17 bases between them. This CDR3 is CASSSSEGGEYGYTF. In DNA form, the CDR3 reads TGTGCCAGCAGCTCGAGTGAGGGCGGAGAATATGGCTACACCTTC.

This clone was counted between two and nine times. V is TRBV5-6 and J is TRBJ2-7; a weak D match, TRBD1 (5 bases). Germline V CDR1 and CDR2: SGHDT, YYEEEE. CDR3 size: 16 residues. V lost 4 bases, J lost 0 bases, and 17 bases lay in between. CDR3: CASSLLGASGSYEQYF. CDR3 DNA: TGTGCCAGCAGCCTCTTAGGGGCCTCGGGCTCCTACGAGCAGTACTTC.

The CDR3 DNA follows: TGTGCCAGTAGTATCCGAGACATCCGCAATCAGCCCCAGCATTTT. Amino acid sequence: CASSIRDIRNQPQHF. The chain combines TRBV19 with TRBJ1-5; the D is unclear. The CDR3 has 15 residues. V lost 3 bases and J 2 bases, leaving 11 bases between the germline ends. CDR1 is LNHDA, CDR2 SQIVND, per germline (reference sequence). The whole variable domain, filled in from reference TRBV19 and TRBJ1-5, reads DGGITQSPKYLFRKEGQNVTLSCEQNLNHDAMYWYRQDPGQGLRLIYYSQIVNDFQKGDIAEGYSVSREKKESFPLTVTSAQKNPTAFYLCASSIRDIRNQPQHFGDGTRLSIL.

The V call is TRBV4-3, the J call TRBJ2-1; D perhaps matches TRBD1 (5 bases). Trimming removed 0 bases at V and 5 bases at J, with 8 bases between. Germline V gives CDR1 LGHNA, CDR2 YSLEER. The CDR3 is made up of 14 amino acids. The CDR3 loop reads CASSQEPGNNEQFF. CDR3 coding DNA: TGCGCCAGCAGCCAAGAGCCAGGGAACAATGAGCAGTTCTTC.

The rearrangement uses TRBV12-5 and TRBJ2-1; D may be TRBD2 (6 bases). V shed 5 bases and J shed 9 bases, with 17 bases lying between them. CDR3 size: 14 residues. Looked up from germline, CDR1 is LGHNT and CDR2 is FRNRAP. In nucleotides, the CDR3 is TGTGCTAGTGGTCCCCGACTAGGAAGTGGTGAGCAGTTCTTC. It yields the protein CASGPRLGSGEQFF.

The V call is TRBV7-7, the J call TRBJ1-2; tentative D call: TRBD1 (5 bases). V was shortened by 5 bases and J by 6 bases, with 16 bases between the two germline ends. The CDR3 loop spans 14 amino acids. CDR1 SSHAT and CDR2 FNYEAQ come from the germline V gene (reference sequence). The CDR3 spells CASSPIGGLDGYTF. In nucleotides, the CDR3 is TGTGCCAGCAGCCCAATCGGGGGACTGGATGGCTACACCTTC. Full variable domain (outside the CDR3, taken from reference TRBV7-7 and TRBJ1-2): GAGVSQSPRYKVTKRGQDVTLRCDPISSHATLYWYQQALGQGPEFLTYFNYEAQPDKSGLPSDRFSAERPEGSISTLTIQRTEQRDSAMYRCASSPIGGLDGYTFGSGTRLTVV.

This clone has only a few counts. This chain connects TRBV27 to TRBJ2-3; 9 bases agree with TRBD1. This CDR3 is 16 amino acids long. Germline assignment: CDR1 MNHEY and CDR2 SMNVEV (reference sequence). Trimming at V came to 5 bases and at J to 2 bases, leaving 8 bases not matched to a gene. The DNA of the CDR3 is TGTGCCAGCAGTCCAGGACAGGGGTTTAACACAGATACGCAGTATTTT. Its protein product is CASSPGQGFNTDTQYF.

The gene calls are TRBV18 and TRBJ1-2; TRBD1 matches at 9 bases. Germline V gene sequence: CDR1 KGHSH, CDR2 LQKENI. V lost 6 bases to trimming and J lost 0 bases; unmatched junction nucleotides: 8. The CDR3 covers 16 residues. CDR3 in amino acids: CASSLGQGLANYGYTF. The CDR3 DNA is TGTGCCAGCTCCCTCGGACAGGGGTTAGCTAACTATGGCTACACCTTC.

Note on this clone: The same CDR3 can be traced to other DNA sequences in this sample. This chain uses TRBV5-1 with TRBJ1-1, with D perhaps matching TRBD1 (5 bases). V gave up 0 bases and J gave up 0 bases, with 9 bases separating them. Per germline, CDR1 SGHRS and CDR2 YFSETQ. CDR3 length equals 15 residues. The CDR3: CASSLEEGLNTEAFF. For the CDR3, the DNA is TGCGCCAGCAGCTTGGAGGAGGGGCTGAACACTGAAGCTTTCTTT.

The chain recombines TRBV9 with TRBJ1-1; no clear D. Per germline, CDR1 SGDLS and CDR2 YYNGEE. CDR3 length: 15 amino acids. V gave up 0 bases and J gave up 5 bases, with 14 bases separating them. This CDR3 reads CASSVGAFIGTEAFF. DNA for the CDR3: TGTGCCAGCAGCGTAGGGGCCTTTATTGGAACTGAAGCTTTCTTT. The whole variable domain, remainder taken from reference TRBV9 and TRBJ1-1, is DSGVTQTPKHLITATGQRVTLRCSPRSGDLSVYWYQQSLDQGLQFLIQYYNGEERAKGNILERFSAQQFPDLHSELNLSSLELGDSALYFCASSVGAFIGTEAFFGQGTRLTVV.

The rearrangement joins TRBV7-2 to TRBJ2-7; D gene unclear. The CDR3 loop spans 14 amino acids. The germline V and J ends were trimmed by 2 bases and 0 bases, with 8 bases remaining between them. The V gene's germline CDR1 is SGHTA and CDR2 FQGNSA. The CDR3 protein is CASSLIMSSYEQYF. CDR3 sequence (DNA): TGTGCCAGCAGCTTAATTATGAGCTCCTACGAGCAGTACTTC.

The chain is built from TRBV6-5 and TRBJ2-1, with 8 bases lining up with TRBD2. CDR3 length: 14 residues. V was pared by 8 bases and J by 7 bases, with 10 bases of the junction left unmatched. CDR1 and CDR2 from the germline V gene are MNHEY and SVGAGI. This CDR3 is CASGVGGGWNEQFF. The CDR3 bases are TGTGCCAGCGGAGTGGGCGGGGGGTGGAATGAGCAGTTCTTC.

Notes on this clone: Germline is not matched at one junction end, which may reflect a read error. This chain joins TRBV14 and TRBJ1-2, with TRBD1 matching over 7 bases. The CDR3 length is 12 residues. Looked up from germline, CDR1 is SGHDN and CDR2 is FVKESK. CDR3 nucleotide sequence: TGTGCCAGCAGCCAGGGGGCCGGGACAGTAAGCTTC. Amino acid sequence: CASSQGAGTVSF.

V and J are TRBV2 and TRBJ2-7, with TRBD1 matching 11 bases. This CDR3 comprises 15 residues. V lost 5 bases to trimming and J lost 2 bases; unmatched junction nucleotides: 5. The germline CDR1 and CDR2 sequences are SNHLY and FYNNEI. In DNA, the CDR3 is TGTGCCAGCAGTTGGGACAGGGGGGATACCTACGAGCAGTACTTC. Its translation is CASSWDRGDTYEQYF.

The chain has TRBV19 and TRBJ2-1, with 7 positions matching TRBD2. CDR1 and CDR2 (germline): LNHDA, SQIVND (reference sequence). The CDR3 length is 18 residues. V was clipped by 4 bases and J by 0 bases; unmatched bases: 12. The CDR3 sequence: CASSRGSGGRVSYNEQFF. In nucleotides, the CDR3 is TGTGCCAGTAGTAGGGGATCTGGCGGGAGAGTCTCCTACAATGAGCAGTTCTTC.

The CDR3 nucleotides read TGCGCCAGCAGCCAAGAGGCTCCGGGACTATTGAACACCGGGGAGCTGTTTTTT. Translated: CASSQEAPGLLNTGELFF. This chain links TRBV4-1 with TRBJ2-2, with 7 positions matching TRBD2. The V and J ends lost 0 bases and 1 base, in that order; junction bases with no gene match: 8. The CDR3 is 18 amino acids. The germline V gene has CDR1 MGHRA and CDR2 YSYEKL.

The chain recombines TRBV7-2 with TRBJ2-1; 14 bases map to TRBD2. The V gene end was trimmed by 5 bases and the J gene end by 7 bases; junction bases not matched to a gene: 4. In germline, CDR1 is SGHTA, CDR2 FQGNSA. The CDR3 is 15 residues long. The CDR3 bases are TGTGCCAGCAGCCTCGGACTAGCGGGAGGTAATGAGCAGTTCTTC. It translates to CASSLGLAGGNEQFF.

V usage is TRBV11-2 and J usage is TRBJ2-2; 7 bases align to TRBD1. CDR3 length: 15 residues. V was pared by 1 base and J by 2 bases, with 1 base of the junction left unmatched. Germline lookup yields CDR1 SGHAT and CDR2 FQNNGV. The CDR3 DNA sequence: TGTGCCAGCAGCTTAGTAGGGGGCAACACCGGGGAGCTGTTTTTT. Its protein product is CASSLVGGNTGELFF.

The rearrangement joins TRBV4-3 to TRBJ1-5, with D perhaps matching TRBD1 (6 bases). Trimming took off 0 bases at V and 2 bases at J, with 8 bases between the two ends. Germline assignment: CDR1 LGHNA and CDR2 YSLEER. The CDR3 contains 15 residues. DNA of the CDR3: TGCGCCAGCAGCCAAGATTCAGGGGGCAATCAGCCCCAGCATTTT. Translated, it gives CASSQDSGGNQPQHF.

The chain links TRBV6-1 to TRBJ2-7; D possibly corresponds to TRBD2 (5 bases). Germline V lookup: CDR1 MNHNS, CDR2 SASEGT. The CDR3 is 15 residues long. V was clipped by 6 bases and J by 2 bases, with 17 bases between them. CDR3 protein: CASRERTGSTYEQYF. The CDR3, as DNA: TGTGCCAGCAGGGAACGGACTGGGAGCACCTACGAGCAGTACTTC.

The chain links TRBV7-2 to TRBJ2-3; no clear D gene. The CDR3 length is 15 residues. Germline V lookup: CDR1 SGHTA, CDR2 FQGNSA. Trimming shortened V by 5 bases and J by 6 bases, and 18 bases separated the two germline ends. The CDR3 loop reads CASSPRLVVRDTQYF. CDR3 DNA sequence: TGTGCCAGCAGCCCCCGCCTCGTAGTGCGGGATACGCAGTATTTT. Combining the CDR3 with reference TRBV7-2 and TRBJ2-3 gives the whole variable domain GAGVSQSPSNKVTEKGKDVELRCDPISGHTALYWYRQSLGQGLEFLIYFQGNSAPDKSGLPSDRFSAERTGGSVSTLTIQRTQQEDSAVYLCASSPRLVVRDTQYFGPGTRLTVL.